Each of the 21 T cell receptor beta chains below was sequenced from the same sample in a study of regulatory T cells in long-lasting Graves disease. Time point specified: persistent/refractory GD, antithyroid drugs over 5 years with positive TRAb. PBMC-extracted RNA yielded the TCR library. Arm-PCR of CDR3 regions with iRepertoire HTBI primers generated TCR beta libraries. Using its own MiXCR run on the multiplex PCR reads, TCRdb lists one record per CDR3 protein. The sample records roughly 400,000 distinct CDR3 sequences, 21% being singletons. The material was peripheral blood mononuclear cells (PBMCs), obtained when the disease was refractory, from a patient treated with antithyroid drugs. These receptors originate from a female donor with Graves disease.

This clonotype was recorded a few times. As DNA, the CDR3 is TGTGCCAGTGTAAACCGCAGGGGAAATGAAAAACTGTTTTTT. This codes for CASVNRRGNEKLFF. The gene calls are TRBV19 and TRBJ1-4, with a possible D match to TRBD1 (6 bases). Germline assignment: CDR1 LNHDA and CDR2 SQIVND (reference sequence). The ends were cut back, 8 bases at V and 5 bases at J, with 15 bases in the middle. The CDR3 extends over 14 amino acids.

The V call is TRBV29-1, the J call TRBJ2-6; the D call may be TRBD1 or TRBD2 (6 bases each). CDR3 size: 14 residues. In germline, CDR1 is SQVTM, CDR2 ANQGSEA. Trimming removed 4 bases from V and 2 bases from J, with 9 bases in between. The CDR3 DNA is TGCAGCGTTGCGGGGGCGGCTGGGGCCAACGTCCTGACTTTC. Translation: CSVAGAAGANVLTF.

This clonotype showed up just a few times. This chain joins TRBV10-3 and TRBJ2-2; a possible D gene is TRBD1 (6 bases). Germline CDR1 and CDR2: ENHRY and SYGVKD. This CDR3 is 14 amino acids long. The ends were cut back, 3 bases at V and 1 base at J, with 6 bases in the middle. In nucleotides, the CDR3 is TGTGCCATCAGTGAAGGGGGGAACACCGGGGAGCTGTTTTTT. Protein product: CAISEGGNTGELFF.

This clonotype appeared a few times. The V call is TRBV6-9, the J call TRBJ1-2, with D uncertain. Germline V CDR1 and CDR2: MNHGY, SVAAGI. The V and J ends lost 3 bases and 8 bases respectively, with 16 bases between them. The CDR3 totals 14 residues. The CDR3 DNA reads as TGTGCCAGCAGTTACCGAGGGCGAGGGCTCGGCTACACCTTC. Residues: CASSYRGRGLGYTF.

In this sample, this clonotype turned up many times. The chain has TRBV11-2 and TRBJ1-2; weak D call: TRBD1 (5 bases). This CDR3 region has 14 residues. Trimming cost V 0 bases and J 4 bases, with 9 bases left between them. The germline gives CDR1 SGHAT, CDR2 FQNNGV. The CDR3 sequence: CASSLDTGFYGYTF. For the CDR3, the DNA is TGTGCCAGCAGCTTAGATACAGGTTTCTATGGCTACACCTTC.

A few counts support this clonotype. The chain has TRBV29-1 and TRBJ2-7; D is possibly TRBD1 (7 bases). The V gene's germline CDR1 is SQVTM and CDR2 ANQGSEA. Trimming pared 5 bases from V and 3 bases from J, leaving 17 bases between. The CDR3 sequence is 14 residues long. CDR3 DNA: TGCAGCGTTCAGGACAGGAGGGTAAACTACGAGCAGTACTTC. Translation gives CSVQDRRVNYEQYF.

V gene TRBV7-6 combines with J gene TRBJ2-7; 8 bases are shared with TRBD2. Looked up from germline, CDR1 is SGHVS and CDR2 is FNYEAQ. Trimming took 5 bases from V and 4 from J; bases not matched to a gene: 16. This CDR3 comprises 17 residues. The CDR3 DNA sequence: TGTGCCAGCAGCCCTCAAGGGGCGGGCGGGAGGTTTTACGAGCAGTACTTC. Translated: CASSPQGAGGRFYEQYF.

This clonotype occurred many times. The chain is built from TRBV12-3 or TRBV12-4 and TRBJ2-7, with a weak D call TRBD1 (5 bases). V lost 3 bases, J lost 3 bases, and 12 bases lay in between. The CDR3 contains 14 residues. The CDR3 DNA reads TGTGCCAGCAGTTTGAAGAAGGGGAACTACGAGCAGTACTTC. Protein sequence: CASSLKKGNYEQYF.

The J gene is TRBJ1-5, the V gene TRBV4-2; no clear D gene. The CDR3 extends over 16 amino acids. The V end was cut by 2 bases, the J end by 4 bases, with 15 bases between. CDR1 and CDR2 from the germline V gene are LGHNA and YNFKEQ. CDR3 amino acids: CASSQSGRTFNQPQHF. The CDR3 DNA sequence: TGTGCCAGCAGCCAAAGTGGACGGACTTTTAATCAGCCCCAGCATTTT.

This clonotype was counted many times. The rearrangement links TRBV3-1 to TRBJ2-7; no clear D. In germline, CDR1 is LGHDT, CDR2 YNNKEL (reference sequence). The CDR3 totals 14 residues. The V and J ends lost 4 bases and 6 bases respectively, with 16 bases between them. The DNA of the CDR3 is TGTGCCAGCAGCCCCACGGACGTCTCGGGCGAGCAGTACTTC. Translating gives CASSPTDVSGEQYF.

This clonotype came up many times. This rearrangement joins TRBV27 to TRBJ2-2; 10 bases are a match to TRBD1. The CDR3 consists of 16 residues. V lost 2 bases to trimming and J lost 6 bases; unmatched junction nucleotides: 6. Germline values: CDR1 MNHEY, CDR2 SMNVEV (reference sequence). Written as DNA, the CDR3 is TGTGCCAGCAGTTTAGCACGAGGACAGGGGGCCGGGGAGCTGTTTTTT. Amino acids: CASSLARGQGAGELFF.

This chain uses TRBV6-5 with TRBJ2-7; possibly TRBD1 for D (5 bases). Germline CDR1 is MNHEY and CDR2 is SVGAGI. The CDR3 covers 15 residues. Between the trimmed V and J ends, which lost 0 bases and 3 bases, there was a span of 12 bases. The CDR3 DNA reads as TGTGCCAGCAGTTACTCAAGAAGAAGGGGCTACGAGCAGTACTTC. It is translated as CASSYSRRRGYEQYF.

This clonotype was seen only a few times. This chain joins TRBV5-6 and TRBJ1-4; D remains ambiguous. Germline CDR1 is SGHDT and CDR2 is YYEEEE. Trimming removed 4 bases at V and 6 bases at J, with 10 bases between. CDR3 length: 13 residues. This chain's CDR3 is CASSPGPHEKLFF. The DNA of the CDR3 is TGTGCCAGCAGCCCGGGCCCACATGAAAAACTGTTTTTT.

This clonotype has ten or more counts. Sequence at one end of the junction differs from germline and may be a read error. The CDR3 DNA follows: TGCGCCAGCAGTGGGGGCTTGGGACAGGGCTACGAACAGTACTTC. This translates into CASSGGLGQGYEQYF. The chain joins TRBV10-1 to TRBJ2-7; TRBD1 matches at 9 bases. Germline assignment: CDR1 WNHNN and CDR2 SYGVQD (reference sequence). This CDR3 region has 15 residues.

This clonotype was recorded at least ten times. The chain employs TRBV2 and TRBJ2-5; D is perhaps TRBD2 (6 bases). V dropped 1 base and J dropped 5 bases, with 14 bases sitting between them. The CDR3 is 15 amino acids. Germline CDR1 and CDR2: SNHLY and FYNNEI. The CDR3 nucleotides are TGTGCCAGCAGTGAAGTGACGCTGCGGGGCGAGACCCAGTACTTC. Translation: CASSEVTLRGETQYF. Drawing the rest from reference TRBV2 and TRBJ2-5, the complete variable domain is EPEVTQTPSHQVTQMGQEVILRCVPISNHLYFYWYRQILGQKVEFLVSFYNNEISEKSEIFDDQFSVERPDGSNFTLKIRSTKLEDSAMYFCASSEVTLRGETQYFGPGTRLLVL.

This chain connects TRBV6-1 to TRBJ2-2; D possibly corresponds to TRBD2 (5 bases). The V and J ends lost 10 bases and 3 bases respectively, with 18 bases between them. The germline gives CDR1 MNHNS, CDR2 SASEGT. The CDR3 contains 15 residues. Written as DNA, the CDR3 is TGTGCCACAACCTCAAGGAGGTTTTACACCGGGGAGCTGTTTTTT. It yields the protein CATTSRRFYTGELFF.

This clonotype turned up a few times. This chain links TRBV2 with TRBJ2-3; D is possibly TRBD2 (6 bases). The germline gives CDR1 SNHLY, CDR2 FYNNEI. The length of the CDR3 is 15 residues. With 4 bases removed from V and 6 bases from J, the gap between germline ends came to 17 bases. The CDR3 region has the DNA TGTGCCAGCAGTGGCTCTGGGACCCGGGGGGATACGCAGTATTTT. This translates into CASSGSGTRGDTQYF.

This clonotype was counted at least ten times. The genes are TRBV20-1 and TRBJ2-5, with D possibly TRBD1 on 7 matching bases. The CDR3 is 14 amino acids. The V gene lost 5 bases and the J gene lost 6 bases, with 19 bases spanning the gap. The germline gives CDR1 DFQATT, CDR2 SNEGSKA (reference sequence). CDR3 residues: CSAPQGRGAQTQYF. CDR3 in DNA: TGCAGTGCTCCCCAGGGCAGGGGGGCTCAGACCCAGTACTTC.

This clonotype was observed many times. V usage is TRBV6-1 and J usage is TRBJ1-4; TRBD1 might be the D (5 bases). The CDR3 sequence is 15 residues long. Germline V gene sequence: CDR1 MNHNS, CDR2 SASEGT. Trimming left V 5 bases short and J 1 base short, with 11 bases between. In DNA form, the CDR3 reads TGTGCCAGCAGTAACGCAGGGAGAACTAATGAAAAACTGTTTTTT. Protein product: CASSNAGRTNEKLFF.

This clonotype was counted many times. V usage is TRBV6-1 and J usage is TRBJ2-7; a weak D match, TRBD1 (6 bases). The CDR3 spans 12 residues. Deletions cut 6 bases from V and 3 bases from J, with 9 bases between. The V gene's germline CDR1 is MNHNS and CDR2 SASEGT. The CDR3 spells CASRQGRYEQYF. CDR3 in DNA: TGTGCCAGCAGGCAGGGGCGCTACGAGCAGTACTTC.

The table lists this clonotype with many counts. V gene TRBV5-5 combines with J gene TRBJ2-5, with 7 nucleotides matching TRBD1. V gave up 2 bases and J gave up 0 bases; unmatched junction bases: 7. The CDR3 totals 16 residues. The germline CDR1 and CDR2 sequences are SGHKS and YYEKEE (reference sequence). The CDR3 here is CASSLRQGSYQETQYF. CDR3 in DNA: TGTGCCAGCAGCTTAAGACAGGGCTCGTACCAAGAGACCCAGTACTTC.